The rows below give T cell receptor beta chains drawn from one sample of a study of early T cells in non-severe SARS-CoV-2 infection. TCRdb reanalysed the 5' RACE reads using MiXCR and keeps one entry per CDR3 protein. The sample lists about 80,000 distinct CDR3 sequences, about 13% occurring once. Sequenced material: whole blood. The receptor source for this set is an adult who was a healthcare worker with PCR-confirmed SARS-CoV-2 infection or an uninfected control (not recorded which). Both conserved end residues are part of each CDR3.

V gene,J gene,CDR3 protein
TRBV7-6,TRBJ2-7,CASSPGQGAAHEQYF
TRBV19,TRBJ1-2,CASSPRLQDINYGYTF
TRBV6-6,TRBJ2-5,CASSPLDNQETQYF
TRBV18,TRBJ2-2,CASSPPRAGDTGELFF
TRBV18,TRBJ2-5,CASSPEIFGQGAETQYF
TRBV7-2,TRBJ2-3,CASKRQGSTDTQYF
TRBV11-2,TRBJ1-1,CASSLEGEANTEAFF
TRBV5-1,TRBJ2-7,CASSLDGAAYEQYF
TRBV5-1,TRBJ1-1,CASSLAGGENTEAFF
TRBV7-9,TRBJ2-1,CASSLGVFVPGGRGNEQFF
TRBV29-1,TRBJ1-1,CSVEGGPEAFF
TRBV9,TRBJ2-2,CASSGSGGRYYTGELFF
TRBV29-1,TRBJ2-1,CSVPLRSGVYNEQFF
TRBV6-1,TRBJ2-2,CASSHSGRSNTGELFF
TRBV27,TRBJ2-7,CASSLGSGASEQYF
TRBV6-6,TRBJ1-2,CASSGQANYGYTF
TRBV5-8,TRBJ1-4,CASSVPGTGPPKLFF
TRBV6-2/TRBV6-3,TRBJ2-3,CAITSGAMQYF
TRBV28,TRBJ1-5,CAGQGAFPNQPQHF
TRBV12-3/TRBV12-4,TRBJ1-1,CASSYGTTTEAFF
TRBV6-5,TRBJ2-1,CASSPIGLGGGNEQFF
TRBV10-3,TRBJ2-3,CAISGAVSTDTQYF
TRBV27,TRBJ2-2,CASSEGYGELFF
TRBV4-1,TRBJ1-2,CASSQDLVNYGYTF
TRBV11-2,TRBJ1-1,CASSLILNTEAFF
TRBV28,TRBJ1-5,CASKSFGNNQPQHF
TRBV6-2/TRBV6-3,TRBJ1-1,CASDRGTNEAFF